The 12 T cell receptor beta chains below were found in one sample sequenced in a study of blood T cell repertoires in COVID-19 (dated by TCRdb to the early 2020s). To prepare the library, the immunoSEQ multiplex PCR assay was applied. Imported from immuneACCESS, the table was reduced by TCRdb to in-frame sequences with V and J called. These copies leave out some clones; in studies compared against another copy, an unresolved V gene accounts for under half, and the cause of the remainder is not known. The sample contains about 95,000 clones, around nine tenths of them found a single time. In total, the top ten clones hold under 5.5% of the sample. The sequenced sample was peripheral blood. The origin of the receptors is a man aged 60 to 75 with COVID-19, enrolled during active disease.

The V gene is TRBV2, the J gene TRBJ1-2; possible D gene TRBD1, 6 bases. The germline V gene has CDR1 SNHLY and CDR2 FYNNEI. The V end was cut by 1 base, the J end by 3 bases, with 12 bases between. The CDR3 is made up of 15 amino acids. CDR3 sequence: CASSEEGGGDYGYTF. In DNA form, the CDR3 reads TGTGCCAGCAGTGAAGAAGGAGGGGGGGACTATGGCTACACCTTC.

In nucleotides, the CDR3 is TGTGCCAGCAGCATAGGACAGGGAGCGCAGCCCCAGCATTTT. This codes for CASSIGQGAQPQHF. The chain has TRBV7-2 and TRBJ1-5; TRBD1 aligns across 8 bases. CDR3 length: 14 residues. V gave up 5 bases and J gave up 7 bases; unmatched junction bases: 7. The germline V gene has CDR1 SGHTA and CDR2 FQGNSA.

The V gene is TRBV12-2, the J gene TRBJ2-1; TRBD1, as called in the table, went unchecked against the DNA. TRBV12-2 is marked as a pseudogene. The CDR3 runs 16 residues. Here the CDR3 reads CASPHSRDRGHNEQFF. The CDR3 DNA sequence: TGTGCAAGTCCCCATTCCCGGGACAGGGGACACAATGAGCAGTTCTTC.

The chain combines TRBV24-1 with TRBJ1-5, with a weak D call TRBD1 (5 bases). The germline V gene has CDR1 KGHDR and CDR2 SFDVKD. Deletions cut 7 bases from V and 4 bases from J, with 10 bases between. The CDR3 loop spans 13 amino acids. The chain's CDR3 is CATRDNSNQPQHF. The CDR3 coding sequence is TGTGCCACCAGGGACAACTCAAATCAGCCCCAGCATTTT.

V is TRBV11-3 and J is TRBJ2-7; TRBD2 aligns across 9 bases. This CDR3 has 13 residues. Germline values: CDR1 SGHNT, CDR2 YENEEA. The V and J ends lost 6 bases and 3 bases, in that order; junction bases with no gene match: 3. The DNA of the CDR3 is TGTGCCAGCAGTAGCGGGAGTAACTACGAGCAGTACTTC. This sequence encodes CASSSGSNYEQYF.

V and J are TRBV9 and TRBJ2-1, with 12 positions matching TRBD2. CDR3 length equals 16 residues. V was pared by 4 bases and J by 6 bases, with 8 bases of the junction left unmatched. CDR1 and CDR2 (germline): SGDLS, YYNGEE. CDR3 in amino acids: CASSLSSGRASNEQFF. In nucleotides, the CDR3 is TGTGCCAGCAGCCTCTCTAGCGGGAGGGCCAGCAATGAGCAGTTCTTC.

This clone was seen once. V and J are TRBV3-1 (or the pseudogene TRBV3-2) and TRBJ2-7; D call uncertain. The CDR3 runs 13 residues. Germline V lookup: CDR1 LGHDT, CDR2 YNNKEL (reference sequence). Between the trimmed V and J ends, which lost 4 bases and 1 base, there was a span of 8 bases. CDR3 bases: TGTGCCAGCAGCCTTGGCAGTTCCTACGAGCAGTACTTC. Translated: CASSLGSSYEQYF.

This rearrangement joins TRBV5-5 to TRBJ2-1; 8 positions match TRBD2. V shed 2 bases, J shed 4 bases, and the junction held 8 bases outside the gene matches. This CDR3 is built from 16 residues. CDR1 is SGHKS, CDR2 YYEKEE, per germline (reference sequence). The CDR3 region is CASSLSRGGDYNEQFF. CDR3 DNA sequence: TGTGCCAGCAGCTTATCACGGGGGGGCGATTACAATGAGCAGTTCTTC.

This sequence joins TRBV19 and TRBJ1-5; maybe TRBD1 (6 bases). V gave up 6 bases and J gave up 7 bases, with 16 bases separating them. The V gene's germline CDR1 is LNHDA and CDR2 SQIVND (reference sequence). CDR3 length equals 14 residues. The CDR3: CASRPTGMEQPQHF. CDR3 coding DNA: TGTGCCAGTAGACCCACAGGGATGGAGCAGCCCCAGCATTTT.

The CDR3 DNA sequence: TGTGCCAGCAGCCAACTACAGGGGGCCGGGGATACGCAGTATTTT. Amino acid sequence: CASSQLQGAGDTQYF. The chain combines TRBV3-1 (or the pseudogene TRBV3-2) with TRBJ2-3; the match to TRBD1 covers 9 bases. V lost 2 bases and J lost 6; bases outside the gene matches: 6. CDR3 length: 15 amino acids. Germline CDR1 LGHDT, CDR2 YNNKEL (reference sequence).

The chain recombines TRBV7-9 with TRBJ1-2; D unresolved. CDR1 is SEHNR and CDR2 is FQNEAQ in the germline V gene (reference sequence). V lost 5 bases, J lost 1 base, and 14 bases lay in between. The CDR3 has 15 residues. The CDR3: CASSPPLGVNYGYTF. The CDR3 nucleotides are TGTGCCAGCAGCCCCCCACTCGGGGTTAACTATGGCTACACCTTC.

This clone was recorded a few times. V and J are TRBV5-1 and TRBJ2-7; D ambiguous. The CDR3 loop spans 13 amino acids. The germline CDR1 and CDR2 sequences are SGHRS and YFSETQ. V was shortened by 4 bases and J by 5 bases, with 13 bases between the two germline ends. The CDR3 protein is CASSAPSPNEQYF. The CDR3 DNA reads TGCGCCAGCAGCGCCCCGAGTCCTAACGAGCAGTACTTC.